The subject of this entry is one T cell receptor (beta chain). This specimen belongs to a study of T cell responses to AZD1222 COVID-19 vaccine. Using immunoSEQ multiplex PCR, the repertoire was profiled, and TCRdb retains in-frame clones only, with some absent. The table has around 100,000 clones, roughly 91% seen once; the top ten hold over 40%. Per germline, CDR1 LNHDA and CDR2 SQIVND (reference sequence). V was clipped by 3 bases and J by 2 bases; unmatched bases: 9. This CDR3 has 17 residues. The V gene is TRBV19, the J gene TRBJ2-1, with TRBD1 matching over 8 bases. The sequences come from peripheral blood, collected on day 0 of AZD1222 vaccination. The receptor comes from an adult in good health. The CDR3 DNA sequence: TGTGCCAGTAGTATGGTCCCCGGGACAGGAGCCTACAATGAGCAGTTCTTC. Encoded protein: CASSMVPGTGAYNEQFF.